Only a few counts were recorded for the clone carrying this T cell receptor beta chain. The record originates from a study of cytomegalovirus exposure and HLA in healthy donors. This CDR3 is 16 amino acids long. V lost 2 bases, J lost 7 bases, and 13 bases stayed unmatched. Per the germline V gene, CDR1 is SGHVS and CDR2 is FQNEAQ. 60 Vbeta and 13 Jbeta primers were used in PCR. Sequencing was performed with immunoSEQ multiplex PCR; in TCRdb, only in-frame clones are kept and a portion is missing. The sample yields some 270,000 clones, about 80% seen once. The receptor's source is a girl under 10 years old in good health and CMV-seronegative. The chain links TRBV7-8 to TRBJ2-7; 8 nucleotides align to TRBD2. Sample: PBMCs. CDR3 region: CASSLWSSGGTGEQYF. DNA for the CDR3: TGTGCCAGCAGCTTATGGTCGAGCGGGGGCACTGGGGAGCAGTACTTC.